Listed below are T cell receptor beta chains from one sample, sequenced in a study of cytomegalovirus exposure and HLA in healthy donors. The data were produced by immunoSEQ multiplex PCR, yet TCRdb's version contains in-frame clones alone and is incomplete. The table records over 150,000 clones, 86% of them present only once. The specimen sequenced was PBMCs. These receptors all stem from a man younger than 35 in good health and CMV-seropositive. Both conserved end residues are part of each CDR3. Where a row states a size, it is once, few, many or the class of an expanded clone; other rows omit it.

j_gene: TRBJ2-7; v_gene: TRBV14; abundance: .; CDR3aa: CASSQERKTSGRYEQYF
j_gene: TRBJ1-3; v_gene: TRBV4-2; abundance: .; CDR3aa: CASSQATASGNTIYF
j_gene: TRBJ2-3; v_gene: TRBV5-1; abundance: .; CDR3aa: CASSFVSGVTDTQYF
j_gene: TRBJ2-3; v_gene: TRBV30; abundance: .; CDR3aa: CAFSRGGPTDTQYF
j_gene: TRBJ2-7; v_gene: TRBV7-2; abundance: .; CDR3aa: CASNRLSSLGYEQYF
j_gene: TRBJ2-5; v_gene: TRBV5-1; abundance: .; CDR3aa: CASSLTLAGFQETQYF
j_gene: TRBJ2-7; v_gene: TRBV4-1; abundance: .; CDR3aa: CASSQAGTSGSREQYF
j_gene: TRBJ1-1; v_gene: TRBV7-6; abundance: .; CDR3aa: CASSLAPQWGGTEAFF
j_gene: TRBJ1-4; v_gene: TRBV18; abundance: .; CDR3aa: CASSDSLNEKLFF
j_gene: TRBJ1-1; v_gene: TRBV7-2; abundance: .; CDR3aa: CASRQQGAGTEAFF
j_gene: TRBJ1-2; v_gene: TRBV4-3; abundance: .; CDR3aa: CASSQDLQGGYTF
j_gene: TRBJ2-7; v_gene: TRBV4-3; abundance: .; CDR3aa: CASSYNRERYEQYF
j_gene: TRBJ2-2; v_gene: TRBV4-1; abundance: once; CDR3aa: CASSQTGGPNTGELFF
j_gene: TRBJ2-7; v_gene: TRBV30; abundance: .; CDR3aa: CAWAGGFGRLEQYF
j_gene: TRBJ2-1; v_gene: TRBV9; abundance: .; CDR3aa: CASSDRDRVNEQFF
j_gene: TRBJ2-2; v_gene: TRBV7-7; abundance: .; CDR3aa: CASSPQGAYTGELFF
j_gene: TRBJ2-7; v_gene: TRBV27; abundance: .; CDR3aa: CASSPSLGSSYEQYF
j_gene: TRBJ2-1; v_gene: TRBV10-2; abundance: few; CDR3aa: CASSVGQSSKSEQFF
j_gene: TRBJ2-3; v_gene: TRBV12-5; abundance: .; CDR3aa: CASKQGTDTQYF
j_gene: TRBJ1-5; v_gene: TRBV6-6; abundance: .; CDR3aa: CASSYQGSQPQHF
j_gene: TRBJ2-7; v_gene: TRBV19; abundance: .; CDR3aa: CASSIGASVYEQYF
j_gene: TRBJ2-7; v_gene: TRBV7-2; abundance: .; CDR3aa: CASSLGQGIYEQYF
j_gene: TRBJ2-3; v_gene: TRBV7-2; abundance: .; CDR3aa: CASSLGNGGGTDTQYF
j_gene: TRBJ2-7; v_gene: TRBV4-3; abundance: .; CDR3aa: CASSQVWGGLSYEQYF
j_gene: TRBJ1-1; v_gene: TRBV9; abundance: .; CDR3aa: CASSKAGTENTEAFF
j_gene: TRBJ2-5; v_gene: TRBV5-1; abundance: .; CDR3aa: CASSLGGVSSGEETQYF
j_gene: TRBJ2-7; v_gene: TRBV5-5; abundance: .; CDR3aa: CASSPGTYYEQYF
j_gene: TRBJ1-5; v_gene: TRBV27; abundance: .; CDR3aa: CASSLSGPWNQPQHF
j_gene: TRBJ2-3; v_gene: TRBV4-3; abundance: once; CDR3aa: CASSQGGGGGDTQYF
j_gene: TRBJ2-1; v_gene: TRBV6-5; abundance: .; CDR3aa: CASSYGQGFIDEQFF
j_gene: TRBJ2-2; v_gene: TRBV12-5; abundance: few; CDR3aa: CASGAGQQGIGELFF
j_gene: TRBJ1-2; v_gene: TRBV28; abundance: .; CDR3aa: CASSYDRVNYGYTF
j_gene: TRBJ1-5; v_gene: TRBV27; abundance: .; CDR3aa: CASSPGQTSQPQHF
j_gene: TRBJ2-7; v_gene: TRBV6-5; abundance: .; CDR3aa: CASSLGFGQTYEQYF
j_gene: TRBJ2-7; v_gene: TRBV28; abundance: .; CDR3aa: CASSPAGTSYEQYF
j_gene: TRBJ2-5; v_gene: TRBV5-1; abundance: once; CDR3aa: CASSPFFEGVAQYF
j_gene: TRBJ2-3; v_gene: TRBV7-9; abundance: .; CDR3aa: CASSRGTVSSSTDTQYF
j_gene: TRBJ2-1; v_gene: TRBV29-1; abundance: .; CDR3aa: CSVEVGGSGQFTYNEQFF
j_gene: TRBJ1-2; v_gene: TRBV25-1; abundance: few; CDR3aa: CASRDDRGYGYTF
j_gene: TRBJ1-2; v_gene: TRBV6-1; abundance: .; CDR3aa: CASSRAGNYGYTF
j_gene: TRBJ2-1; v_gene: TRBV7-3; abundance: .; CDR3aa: CASSLTSGLAGDNEQFF
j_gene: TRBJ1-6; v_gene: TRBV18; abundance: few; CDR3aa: CASSPPRQGVNNSPLHF
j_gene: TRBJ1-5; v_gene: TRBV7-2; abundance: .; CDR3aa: CASSLQGYGQPQHF
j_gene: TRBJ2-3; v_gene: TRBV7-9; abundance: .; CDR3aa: CASIRKGADTQYF
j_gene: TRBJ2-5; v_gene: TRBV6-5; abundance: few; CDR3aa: CASSYSTGWETQYF